This TCR beta chain derives from a study of control samples from healthy donors and cancer patients. Deletions cut 6 bases from V and 0 bases from J, with 8 bases between. Germline CDR1 and CDR2: LNHDA and SQIVND (reference sequence). The CDR3 is 13 amino acids. Using immunoSEQ multiplex PCR, the repertoire was profiled, and TCRdb retains in-frame clones only, with some absent. This table has approximately 100,000 clones, 85% to 90% appearing once. This chain uses TRBV19 with TRBJ2-5; D is undetermined. Sequencing was performed on blood. The clonotype originates from a man aged 25-40 years in good health. CDR3 in amino acids: CASRDPYQETQYF. For the CDR3, the DNA is TGTGCCAGTAGAGACCCTTACCAAGAGACCCAGTACTTC. Full variable domain (rest looked up from reference TRBV19 and TRBJ2-5): DGGITQSPKYLFRKEGQNVTLSCEQNLNHDAMYWYRQDPGQGLRLIYYSQIVNDFQKGDIAEGYSVSREKKESFPLTVTSAQKNPTAFYLCASRDPYQETQYFGPGTRLLVL.